This entry lists 30 T cell receptor beta chains sequenced from one sample in a study of blood T cell repertoires in COVID-19. The data were produced by immunoSEQ multiplex PCR, yet TCRdb's version contains in-frame clones alone and is incomplete. The table shows 150,000 to 190,000 clones, with about four fifths occurring only once. The sample was peripheral blood. The receptors were sampled from a man aged 55 to 69 with acute or convalescent COVID-19.

V usage is TRBV6-5 and J usage is TRBJ2-2, with TRBD1 identical over 7 bases. CDR1 and CDR2 (germline): MNHEY, SVGAGI. The CDR3 is made up of 15 amino acids. With 6 bases clipped from V and 0 bases from J, the junction kept 4 bases outside the gene matches. The CDR3 DNA sequence: TGTGCCAGCAGAGACAGGGCCACGAACACCGGGGAGCTGTTTTTT. It codes for CASRDRATNTGELFF.

V gene TRBV28 combines with J gene TRBJ2-3, with 10 bases identical to TRBD1. Per the germline V gene, CDR1 is MDHEN and CDR2 is SYDVKM. The CDR3 consists of 16 residues. The J segment lost 2 bases and the V segment lost 5 bases, leaving 7 bases of the junction unmatched. This CDR3 is CASSHRDRGFTDTQYF. In nucleotides, the CDR3 is TGTGCCAGCAGTCACCGGGACAGGGGTTTCACAGATACGCAGTATTTT.

V is TRBV27 and J is TRBJ2-3; unclear D gene. Between the trimmed V and J ends, which lost 6 bases and 5 bases, there was a span of 15 bases. This CDR3 is built from 14 residues. The V gene's germline CDR1 is MNHEY and CDR2 SMNVEV (reference sequence). The CDR3 bases are TGTGCCAGCAGATCCTACGGTCGCGAAGATACGCAGTATTTT. Its protein is CASRSYGREDTQYF.

The J gene is TRBJ1-1, the V gene TRBV9; TRBD1 aligns across 9 bases. The CDR3 sequence is 15 residues long. Germline CDR1 and CDR2: SGDLS and YYNGEE. The V and J ends lost 3 bases and 4 bases, in that order; junction bases with no gene match: 7. The CDR3 DNA reads TGTGCCAGCAGCGCCCCGACAGGGGGAACCACTGAAGCTTTCTTT. Protein sequence: CASSAPTGGTTEAFF.

The chain couples TRBV25-1 to TRBJ2-5, with D possibly matching TRBD2 (7 bases). This CDR3 has 15 residues. The V gene lost 4 bases and the J gene lost 2 bases, with 14 bases spanning the gap. Germline CDR1 reads MGHDK; CDR2 reads SYGVNS. CDR3 amino acids: CASSVTGRVQETQYF. In DNA, the CDR3 is TGTGCCAGCAGTGTTACAGGGAGGGTTCAAGAGACCCAGTACTTC.

The J gene is TRBJ1-1, the V gene TRBV7-2; TRBD1 might be the D (5 bases). Trimming took 5 bases from V and 4 from J, leaving 14 bases between them. This CDR3 comprises 14 residues. Germline V lookup: CDR1 SGHTA, CDR2 FQGNSA. CDR3 coding DNA: TGTGCCAGCAGCCTCCAAGGGGCACCCACTGAAGCTTTCTTT. Translation gives CASSLQGAPTEAFF.

V and J are TRBV7-8 and TRBJ1-1, with 7 bases that match TRBD1. CDR3 length: 16 residues. CDR1 and CDR2 from the germline V gene are SGHVS and FQNEAQ. Unmatched junction bases numbered 12, after V lost 5 bases and J lost 3 bases. The CDR3 region has the DNA TGTGCCAGCAGCAAGGACATAGCACAGGGGCACACTGAAGCTTTCTTT. It is translated as CASSKDIAQGHTEAFF.

The rearrangement uses TRBV7-3 and TRBJ1-1; 10 bases are a match to TRBD1. Per germline, CDR1 SGHTA and CDR2 FQGTGA. This CDR3 comprises 15 residues. V lost 5 bases to trimming and J lost 7 bases; unmatched junction nucleotides: 10. CDR3 sequence reads: CASSPRTGGKGEAFF. The CDR3 nucleotides read TGTGCCAGCAGCCCCCGGACAGGGGGTAAAGGTGAAGCTTTCTTT.

This clone was recorded a few times. The CDR3 nucleotides are TGTGCCAGCACGAGAGCCGGGGGGACCACAGATACGCAGTATTTT. Encoded protein: CASTRAGGTTDTQYF. The chain couples TRBV9 to TRBJ2-3, with TRBD2 matching 7 bases. The CDR3 totals 15 residues. The ends lost 6 bases at V and 2 bases at J; junction bases unmatched: 9. CDR1 is SGDLS and CDR2 is YYNGEE in the germline V gene.

The rearrangement uses TRBV6-6 and TRBJ2-3; 9 bases match TRBD2. V was pared by 0 bases and J by 2 bases, with 3 bases of the junction left unmatched. This CDR3 region has 16 residues. Germline CDR1 MNHNY, CDR2 SVGAGI (reference sequence). The CDR3 coding sequence is TGTGCCAGCAGTTACTCGGCTAGCGGGGTCACAGATACGCAGTATTTT. Translated: CASSYSASGVTDTQYF.

DNA of the CDR3: TGTGCCAGCAGCAAAAAGGGGGACAGGGAGCAGAGTAACGAGCAGTACTTC. Protein product: CASSKKGDREQSNEQYF. J is TRBJ2-7 and V is TRBV21-1; TRBD1, as called in the table, went unchecked against the DNA. TRBV21-1 is termed a pseudogene. The CDR3 sequence is 17 residues long.

The chain carries TRBV18 and TRBJ2-5; D remains ambiguous. Deletions cut 0 bases from V and 5 bases from J, with 10 bases between. From germline, CDR1 is KGHSH and CDR2 LQKENI. The CDR3 covers 14 residues. Written as DNA, the CDR3 is TGTGCCAGCTCACCACCGGTGGGCAGGGAGACCCAGTACTTC. Encoded protein: CASSPPVGRETQYF.

The chain employs TRBV6-5 and TRBJ1-5, with D possibly matching TRBD1 (5 bases). The germline CDR1 and CDR2 sequences are MNHEY and SVGAGI. V lost 8 bases to trimming and J lost 0 bases, with 11 bases between them. This CDR3 has 14 residues. The CDR3 protein is CASAQGLSNQPQHF. As DNA, the CDR3 is TGTGCCAGCGCGCAGGGACTTAGCAATCAGCCCCAGCATTTT.

This chain connects TRBV7-9 to TRBJ2-3; 9 positions agree with TRBD2. The CDR3 is made up of 15 amino acids. With 4 bases clipped from V and 6 bases from J, the junction kept 8 bases outside the gene matches. Per germline, CDR1 SEHNR and CDR2 FQNEAQ (reference sequence). CDR3 DNA: TGTGCCAGCAGCTCTATAGCGGGAGTGGGGGATACGCAGTATTTT. Translated: CASSSIAGVGDTQYF.

This clone was picked up one time. The chain links TRBV9 to TRBJ2-3; 8 bases fit TRBD1. The J segment lost 10 bases and the V segment lost 3 bases, leaving 4 bases of the junction unmatched. The CDR3 has 12 residues. Germline assignment: CDR1 SGDLS and CDR2 YYNGEE. For the CDR3, the DNA is TGTGCCAGCAGCGGGCAGGACAGGGCGCAGTATTTT. Protein product: CASSGQDRAQYF. Full variable domain (rest looked up from reference TRBV9 and TRBJ2-3): DSGVTQTPKHLITATGQRVTLRCSPRSGDLSVYWYQQSLDQGLQFLIQYYNGEERAKGNILERFSAQQFPDLHSELNLSSLELGDSALYFCASSGQDRAQYFGPGTRLTVL.

This clone was picked up a small number of times. V is TRBV24-1 and J is TRBJ1-3; D may be TRBD1 (5 bases). The V and J ends lost 7 bases and 4 bases respectively, with 19 bases between them. The CDR3 loop spans 16 amino acids. Per the germline V gene, CDR1 is KGHDR and CDR2 is SFDVKD. This chain's CDR3 is CATSRPGDSYGNTIYF. The CDR3 nucleotides read TGTGCCACCAGCCGCCCGGGGGACTCTTACGGAAACACCATATATTTT.

This clone was observed once. The J gene is TRBJ1-2, the V gene TRBV7-2; D perhaps matches TRBD1 (5 bases). Trimming left V 1 base short and J 4 bases short, with 10 bases between. This CDR3 comprises 14 residues. CDR1 is SGHTA and CDR2 is FQGNSA in the germline V gene. CDR3 coding DNA: TGTGCCAGCAGCTTAGGGGGGACTAGCTATGGCTACACCTTC. Its protein product is CASSLGGTSYGYTF.

In nucleotides, the CDR3 is TGCGCCAGCAGCCAAGAGTGGAGGGCGGGGAGCTCCTATAATTCACCCCTCCACTTT. Its protein is CASSQEWRAGSSYNSPLHF. The chain is built from TRBV4-1 and TRBJ1-6; no reliable D call. Trimming left V 0 bases short and J 0 bases short, with 15 bases between. This CDR3 has 19 residues. Germline V gene data show CDR1 as MGHRA and CDR2 as YSYEKL.

The V gene is TRBV19, the J gene TRBJ1-5, with TRBD1 matching 7 bases. Germline V gives CDR1 LNHDA, CDR2 SQIVND (reference sequence). This CDR3 region has 14 residues. The ends lost 7 bases at V and 4 bases at J; junction bases unmatched: 7. The CDR3 DNA reads TGTGCCAGTAAGGTCCCAGGGGGTAATCAGCCCCAGCATTTT. It is translated as CASKVPGGNQPQHF. Full variable domain (remainder filled in from reference TRBV19 and TRBJ1-5): DGGITQSPKYLFRKEGQNVTLSCEQNLNHDAMYWYRQDPGQGLRLIYYSQIVNDFQKGDIAEGYSVSREKKESFPLTVTSAQKNPTAFYLCASKVPGGNQPQHFGDGTRLSIL.

The chain carries TRBV6-2 or TRBV6-3 and TRBJ1-2; possibly TRBD1 for D (5 bases). The length of the CDR3 is 13 residues. V was shortened by 7 bases and J by 7 bases, with 16 bases between the two germline ends. Per germline, CDR1 MNHEY and CDR2 SVGEGT. The CDR3, as DNA: TGTGCCAGCACCCCATCCCAGGGTACTGGCTACACCTTC. Translating it yields CASTPSQGTGYTF.

This clone has more than one count but fewer than ten. The chain carries TRBV25-1 and TRBJ1-2; D is unclear. V lost 1 base and J lost 8, with 14 bases in between. The CDR3 consists of 14 residues. CDR1 is MGHDK and CDR2 is SYGVNS in the germline V gene. For the CDR3, the DNA is TGTGCCAGCAGTGAATCGAACACCCGTGGCGGCTACACCTTC. Encoded protein: CASSESNTRGGYTF.

This clone came up once. The chain uses TRBV19 and TRBJ2-3; 8 bases are a match to TRBD2. Germline trimming cut 1 base from V and 1 base from J; bases unmatched to any gene: 1. The CDR3 length is 15 residues. Germline V gene lookup returns CDR1 LNHDA and CDR2 SQIVND (reference sequence). Here the CDR3 DNA reads TGTGCCAGTAGTATAGCCGGGGGGGGCACAGATACGCAGTATTTT. It is translated as CASSIAGGGTDTQYF.

The chain couples TRBV6-5 to TRBJ2-3; possibly TRBD1 for D (6 bases). Per germline, CDR1 MNHEY and CDR2 SVGAGI. Trimming removed 2 bases at V and 2 bases at J, with 14 bases between. The CDR3 runs to 16 residues. CDR3 protein: CASSYGGGWPTDTQYF. The CDR3 DNA is TGTGCCAGCAGTTACGGGGGCGGGTGGCCCACAGATACGCAGTATTTT.

CDR3 amino acids: CASSPRVSYGYTF. DNA for the CDR3: TGTGCCAGCAGCCCCCGAGTTAGCTATGGCTACACCTTC. The chain uses TRBV6-2 or TRBV6-3 and TRBJ1-2; D unclear. CDR3 length: 13 amino acids. CDR1 and CDR2 from the germline V gene are MNHEY and SVGEGT. V gave up 6 bases and J gave up 4 bases, with 12 bases separating them.

The chain links TRBV5-6 to TRBJ2-2; D is uncertain. CDR3 size: 13 residues. The germline V gene has CDR1 SGHDT and CDR2 YYEEEE. Trimming stripped 0 bases from V and 7 bases from J, with 7 bases between. The CDR3 sequence: CASSLDASGELFF. CDR3 bases: TGTGCCAGCAGCTTGGACGCCAGCGGGGAGCTGTTTTTT.

The chain carries TRBV7-2 and TRBJ2-5; no definite D call. The CDR3 length is 16 residues. Germline V gene lookup returns CDR1 SGHTA and CDR2 FQGNSA. V lost 1 base to trimming and J lost 1 base, with 13 bases between them. For the CDR3, the DNA is TGTGCCAGCAGCTTAGTTTTCCCCGCAGGCCAAGAGACCCAGTACTTC. It translates to CASSLVFPAGQETQYF.

CDR3 protein: CASARQKGAPNQPQHF. Here the CDR3 DNA reads TGTGCTAGTGCCAGACAAAAAGGGGCGCCGAATCAGCCCCAGCATTTT. The genes are TRBV12-5 and TRBJ1-5, with a possible D match to TRBD1 (5 bases). The germline V and J ends were trimmed by 7 bases and 4 bases, with 20 bases remaining between them. Germline CDR1 reads LGHNT; CDR2 reads FRNRAP. The CDR3 consists of 16 residues.

The chain is built from TRBV11-2 and TRBJ1-6; D not resolved. V dropped 5 bases and J dropped 8 bases, with 10 bases sitting between them. The CDR3 contains 13 residues. Germline CDR1 reads SGHAT; CDR2 reads FQNNGV. The CDR3 is CASSGRRDSPLHF. In DNA, the CDR3 is TGTGCCAGCAGCGGAAGGAGGGATTCACCCCTCCACTTT.

J is TRBJ2-2 and V is TRBV7-3, with 14 positions matching TRBD2. V trimming: 5 bases; J trimming: 5 bases; junction bases outside the gene matches: 4. This CDR3 has 16 amino acids. CDR1 is SGHTA, CDR2 FQGTGA, per germline. CDR3 DNA sequence: TGTGCCAGCAGCCGCGGACTAGCGGGGGGTACCGGGGAGCTGTTTTTT. Translated, it gives CASSRGLAGGTGELFF.

The chain joins TRBV9 to TRBJ1-2, with 9 bases matching TRBD1. CDR1 SGDLS and CDR2 YYNGEE come from the germline V gene. The V gene end was trimmed by 3 bases and the J gene end by 4 bases; junction bases not matched to a gene: 7. The CDR3 is 15 amino acids. CDR3 in amino acids: CASSGRDRVSYGYTF. The CDR3 region has the DNA TGTGCCAGCAGCGGCCGGGACAGGGTATCCTATGGCTACACCTTC.